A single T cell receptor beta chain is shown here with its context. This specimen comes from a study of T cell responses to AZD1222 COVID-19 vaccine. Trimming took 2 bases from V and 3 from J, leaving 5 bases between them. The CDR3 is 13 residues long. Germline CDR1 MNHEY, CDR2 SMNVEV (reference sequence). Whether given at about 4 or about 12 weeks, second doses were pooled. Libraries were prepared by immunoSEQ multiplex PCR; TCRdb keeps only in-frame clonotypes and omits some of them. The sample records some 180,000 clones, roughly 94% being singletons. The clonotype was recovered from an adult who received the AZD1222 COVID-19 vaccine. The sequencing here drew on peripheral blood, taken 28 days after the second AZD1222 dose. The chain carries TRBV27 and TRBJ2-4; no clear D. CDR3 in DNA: TGTGCCAGCAGTTTAACAGTCAAAAACATTCAGTACTTC. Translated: CASSLTVKNIQYF.